A single sample gave rise to the 22 T cell receptor beta chains below, sequenced in a study of blood T cell repertoires in COVID-19. Only in-frame clones appear in the TCRdb table, and some are missing; sequencing was by immunoSEQ multiplex PCR. The data contain around 190,000 clones, roughly 90% of them seen just once; the ten biggest clones take up about 1.6%. The specimen sequenced was peripheral blood. The receptors originated from a man aged 18 to 29 with active or convalescent COVID-19.

The V call is TRBV7-2, the J call TRBJ2-7; TRBD2 matches at 8 bases. The J segment lost 4 bases and the V segment lost 4 bases, leaving 9 bases of the junction unmatched. The CDR3 is 15 amino acids. Per germline, CDR1 SGHTA and CDR2 FQGNSA. The CDR3 nucleotides read TGTGCCAGCAGCTCGAAGCGGGAGATAGGTTACGAGCAGTACTTC. Translated, it gives CASSSKREIGYEQYF.

The chain carries TRBV5-1 and TRBJ2-3, with D possibly TRBD2 on 5 matching bases. The CDR3 totals 16 residues. Between the trimmed V and J ends, which lost 4 bases and 0 bases, there was a span of 15 bases. Germline loops: CDR1 SGHRS, CDR2 YFSETQ. DNA for the CDR3: TGCGCCAGCAGCCCGGGCGGAGCGGTTAGCACAGATACGCAGTATTTT. Translated: CASSPGGAVSTDTQYF.

The chain recombines TRBV7-2 with TRBJ1-6, with unresolved D. V lost 2 bases to trimming and J lost 6 bases, with 11 bases between them. Per germline, CDR1 SGHTA and CDR2 FQGNSA. CDR3 length: 15 amino acids. CDR3 DNA sequence: TGTGCCAGCAGCTTAAACACCCGCCGTAATTCACCCCTCCACTTT. As protein: CASSLNTRRNSPLHF.

The rearrangement links TRBV7-2 to TRBJ2-3; TRBD1 agrees at 9 bases. The CDR3 contains 17 residues. In germline, CDR1 is SGHTA, CDR2 FQGNSA. Germline trimming cut 5 bases from V and 6 bases from J; bases unmatched to any gene: 15. CDR3 coding DNA: TGTGCCAGCAGCCTAACCTACAGGGGGCGCTTTCCGGATACGCAGTATTTT. Its protein is CASSLTYRGRFPDTQYF.

The J gene is TRBJ1-1, the V gene TRBV19; D remains ambiguous. Between the trimmed V and J ends, which lost 3 bases and 2 bases, there was a span of 7 bases. This CDR3 has 13 residues. The germline gives CDR1 LNHDA, CDR2 SQIVND (reference sequence). Here the CDR3 reads CASSMRINTEAFF. The CDR3, as DNA: TGTGCCAGTAGTATGAGGATAAACACTGAAGCTTTCTTT.

The chain links TRBV7-2 to TRBJ1-1, with D tentatively TRBD1 (6 bases). Between the trimmed V and J ends, which lost 2 bases and 5 bases, there was a span of 12 bases. This CDR3 region has 14 residues. CDR1 is SGHTA and CDR2 is FQGNSA in the germline V gene. In DNA, the CDR3 is TGTGCCAGCAGCTTACAGGGGAGAGATACTGAAGCTTTCTTT. It specifies CASSLQGRDTEAFF.

J is TRBJ1-1 and V is TRBV7-6; D is unresolved. Germline CDR1 and CDR2: SGHVS and FNYEAQ. The CDR3 covers 16 residues. Trimming removed 2 bases at V and 0 bases at J, with 13 bases between. CDR3 sequence reads: CASSLRSGNMNTEAFF. The CDR3 bases are TGTGCCAGCAGCTTAAGATCGGGAAACATGAACACTGAAGCTTTCTTT.

The chain uses TRBV5-1 and TRBJ2-7; 7 bases fit TRBD1. The CDR3 is 15 amino acids. The trim removed 6 bases at V and 5 bases at J, leaving 14 bases unmatched. Germline values: CDR1 SGHRS, CDR2 YFSETQ. Written as DNA, the CDR3 is TGCGCCAGCACCCCCGCGACAGGGCGGTGGAACGAGCAGTACTTC. It yields the protein CASTPATGRWNEQYF.

This clone was found once. This sequence joins TRBV5-6 and TRBJ2-1; TRBD2 is a possible D gene (6 bases). The V end lost 3 bases, the J end lost 6 bases, and 13 bases lay between the germline ends. CDR1 and CDR2 from the germline V gene are SGHDT and YYEEEE. The CDR3 is 14 residues long. The CDR3 bases are TGTGCCAGCAGCTGGGACGACGGGGGCAATGAGCAGTTCTTC. As protein: CASSWDDGGNEQFF.

This clone was seen a single time. The V gene is TRBV19, the J gene TRBJ2-3; D is possibly TRBD1 (5 bases). V was cut by 5 bases and J by 3 bases, with 9 bases left in between. CDR1 and CDR2 (germline): LNHDA, SQIVND (reference sequence). The CDR3 length is 13 residues. The CDR3 DNA is TGTGCCAGTAGTTCCAGGGTTACAGATACGCAGTATTTT. The encoded protein is CASSSRVTDTQYF.

This chain links TRBV5-1 with TRBJ2-5; no clear D. CDR3 size: 14 residues. Germline V gives CDR1 SGHRS, CDR2 YFSETQ. V dropped 1 base and J dropped 5 bases, with 12 bases sitting between them. The CDR3: CASSLTLSYETQYF. As DNA, the CDR3 is TGCGCCAGCAGCTTGACTTTGTCGTATGAGACCCAGTACTTC.

This chain connects TRBV6-1 to TRBJ1-5; D is unclear. V was cut by 2 bases and J by 6 bases, with 5 bases left in between. Germline CDR1 is MNHNS and CDR2 is SASEGT. The CDR3 extends over 12 amino acids. The CDR3 bases are TGTGCCAGCAGTGAACTTCTTCAGCCCCAGCATTTT. Translating gives CASSELLQPQHF.

The rearrangement joins TRBV2 to TRBJ1-2; D is unresolved. The CDR3 runs 13 residues. In germline, CDR1 is SNHLY, CDR2 FYNNEI. The V end was cut by 3 bases, the J end by 2 bases, with 7 bases between. Here the CDR3 reads CASSDNRNYGYTF. The CDR3 bases are TGTGCCAGCAGTGATAACCGGAACTATGGCTACACCTTC.

The J gene is TRBJ2-7, the V gene TRBV6-5; no reliable D call. Germline CDR1 is MNHEY and CDR2 is SVGAGI. This CDR3 region has 11 residues. The germline V and J ends were trimmed by 10 bases and 3 bases, with 10 bases remaining between them. The CDR3 loop is CATHRDYEQYF. CDR3 sequence (DNA): TGTGCCACCCATCGAGACTACGAGCAGTACTTC.

This clone appeared a single time. The chain is built from TRBV19 and TRBJ2-2; 7 bases line up with TRBD1. With 5 bases clipped from V and 7 bases from J, the junction kept 10 bases outside the gene matches. The germline V gene has CDR1 LNHDA and CDR2 SQIVND (reference sequence). This CDR3 region has 15 residues. The CDR3 bases are TGTGCCAGTAGTCTCCGGGACAGACTCGTCGGGGAGCTGTTTTTT. It translates to CASSLRDRLVGELFF.

The gene calls are TRBV5-1 and TRBJ2-5; 8 bases are a match to TRBD1. Germline V gives CDR1 SGHRS, CDR2 YFSETQ. Trimming cost V 4 bases and J 5 bases; bases outside gene matches: 7. The CDR3 length is 14 residues. DNA of the CDR3: TGCGCCAGCAGCCCGGGACAGGTCGAGGAGACCCAGTACTTC. This sequence encodes CASSPGQVEETQYF.

V and J are TRBV7-2 and TRBJ2-2; 11 bases align to TRBD2. This CDR3 is 15 amino acids long. J gave up 5 bases and V 5 bases, and 4 bases lay outside the gene matches. Germline V gives CDR1 SGHTA, CDR2 FQGNSA. The CDR3, as DNA: TGTGCCAGCAGCCCTAGCGGGGGGCGGACCGGGGAGCTGTTTTTT. Translation gives CASSPSGGRTGELFF.

The chain recombines TRBV5-1 with TRBJ2-3; 9 nucleotides line up with TRBD1. The germline V gene has CDR1 SGHRS and CDR2 YFSETQ. Losses at the gene ends were 4 bases for V and 4 bases for J; bases not matched to a gene: 4. The CDR3 loop spans 14 amino acids. The CDR3 loop reads CASSRGQGPDTQYF. In DNA form, the CDR3 reads TGCGCCAGCAGCCGTGGACAGGGGCCAGATACGCAGTATTTT.

The CDR3 DNA reads as TGCGCCAGCAGCTTGTCCGGGACAGGGTCTGGAAACACCATATATTTT. Encoded protein: CASSLSGTGSGNTIYF. The genes are TRBV5-1 and TRBJ1-3; TRBD1 agrees at 9 bases. CDR3 length: 16 amino acids. Trimming at V came to 1 base and at J to 1 base, leaving 3 bases not matched to a gene. Per germline, CDR1 SGHRS and CDR2 YFSETQ.

The CDR3: CASSFTGKPDRDTQYF. The DNA for the CDR3 is TGTGCCAGCAGTTTCACCGGGAAACCCGATAGAGATACGCAGTATTTT. V usage is TRBV7-9 and J usage is TRBJ2-3, with D tentatively TRBD2 (5 bases). V lost 6 bases to trimming and J lost 5 bases, with 21 bases between them. The CDR3 is made up of 16 amino acids. Germline V CDR1 and CDR2: SEHNR, FQNEAQ (reference sequence).

This rearrangement joins TRBV9 to TRBJ2-2; D possibly corresponds to TRBD1 (6 bases). V was trimmed by 4 bases and J by 2 bases, leaving 12 bases between them. The germline V gene has CDR1 SGDLS and CDR2 YYNGEE. This CDR3 spans 15 amino acids. CDR3 DNA sequence: TGTGCCAGCAGCCCTAGTGGGGGCAACACCGGGGAGCTGTTTTTT. Protein product: CASSPSGGNTGELFF. The complete variable domain, with remaining parts taken from reference TRBV9 and TRBJ2-2, reads DSGVTQTPKHLITATGQRVTLRCSPRSGDLSVYWYQQSLDQGLQFLIQYYNGEERAKGNILERFSAQQFPDLHSELNLSSLELGDSALYFCASSPSGGNTGELFFGEGSRLTVL.

The V call is TRBV6-5, the J call TRBJ1-2; D remains unclear. Trimming shortened V by 8 bases and J by 4 bases, and 11 bases separated the two germline ends. Germline V lookup: CDR1 MNHEY, CDR2 SVGAGI. The CDR3 totals 12 residues. DNA for the CDR3: TGTGCCAGCGTAGCAGTCACCTATGGCTACACCTTC. Residues: CASVAVTYGYTF.